This T cell receptor (beta chain) comes out of a study of T cells in localized non-small cell lung cancer. The CDR3 loop spans 13 amino acids. The germline CDR1 and CDR2 sequences are LNHDA and SQIVND (reference sequence). The J segment lost 3 bases and the V segment lost 6 bases, leaving 4 bases of the junction unmatched. The method was immunoSEQ multiplex PCR; TCRdb's version includes in-frame clones alone and lacks a portion of them. The data show around 83,000 clones, over 60% seen once. The TCR sequence derives from a man aged 35-69 years with stage II squamous cell lung carcinoma. The chain carries TRBV19 and TRBJ1-2; 7 positions agree with TRBD1. This specimen consisted of PBMCs, obtained before any cancer treatment. The CDR3 loop reads CASRLGGDYGYTF. For the CDR3, the DNA is TGTGCCAGTAGGCTAGGGGGCGACTATGGCTACACCTTC.